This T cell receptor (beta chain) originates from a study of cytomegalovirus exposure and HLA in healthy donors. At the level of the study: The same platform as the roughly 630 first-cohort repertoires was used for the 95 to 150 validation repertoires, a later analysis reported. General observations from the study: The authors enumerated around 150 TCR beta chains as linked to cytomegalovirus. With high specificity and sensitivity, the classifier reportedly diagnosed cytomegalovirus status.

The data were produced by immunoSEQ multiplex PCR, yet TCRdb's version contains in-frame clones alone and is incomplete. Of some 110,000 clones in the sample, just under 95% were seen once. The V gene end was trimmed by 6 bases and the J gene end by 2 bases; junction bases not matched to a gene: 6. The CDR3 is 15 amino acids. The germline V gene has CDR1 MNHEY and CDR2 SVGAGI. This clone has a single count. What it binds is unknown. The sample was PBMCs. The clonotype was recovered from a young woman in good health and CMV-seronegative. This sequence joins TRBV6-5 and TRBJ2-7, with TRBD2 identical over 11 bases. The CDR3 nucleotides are TGTGCCAGCAGCTCCGATAGCGGGAGGGCCTACGAGCAGTACTTC. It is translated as CASSSDSGRAYEQYF.